These T cell receptor beta chains were read from a single sample in a study of shared clonotypes between healthy human individuals. TCRdb's copy holds only in-frame clones and misses some; the assay was immunoSEQ multiplex PCR. Of around 980,000 clones in the sample, 75% to 80% are singletons; the top ten hold roughly 0.62%. Sequencing was carried out using memory CD4+ T cells from PBMCs. These receptors were collected from a man younger than 30 in good health. Some clones in this sample may be carry-over from other donors' samples. Each CDR3 is given with its conserved first and last residue. The D gene is left open where the match is weak. Only part of the rows carry a size: once, few, many, or a class if the clone is expanded.

length,V,D,size,J,DNA,CDR3
15,TRBV9,.,.,TRBJ2-2,TGTGCCAGCAGCGTAGAGGCCCGGGTCACCGGGGAGCTGTTTTTT,CASSVEARVTGELFF
15,TRBV28,.,.,TRBJ2-7,TGTGCCAGCAGTTTAATACGGGGGTCCTCCTACGAGCAGTACTTC,CASSLIRGSSYEQYF
15,TRBV6-5,TRBD2,.,TRBJ2-1,TGTGCCAGCAGTTACTCGAATCTAGCGGGGAATGAGCAGTTCTTC,CASSYSNLAGNEQFF
15,TRBV7-3,TRBD2,few,TRBJ2-1,TGTGCCAGCAGCTTCTTAGCGGGAGGTCAGAGTGAGCAGTTCTTC,CASSFLAGGQSEQFF
15,TRBV18,TRBD1,few,TRBJ1-5,TGTGCCAGCTCACCTGGACAGGGACCTAATCAGCCCCAGCATTTT,CASSPGQGPNQPQHF
14,TRBV6-1,TRBD1,.,TRBJ2-7,TGTGCCAGCAGTGAGCGGGACAGGGCCTACGAGCAGTACTTC,CASSERDRAYEQYF
13,TRBV30,.,.,TRBJ1-5,TGTGCCTGGAGTGTGGGCCAGCGGCAGCCCCAGCATTTT,CAWSVGQRQPQHF
14,TRBV7-9,.,once,TRBJ1-1,TGTGCCAGCAGCCCCCTCAATATGAACACTGAAGCTTTCTTT,CASSPLNMNTEAFF
13,TRBV7-9,.,many,TRBJ1-2,TGTGCCAGCAGCTTAGAAGGAGGCTATGGCTACACCTTC,CASSLEGGYGYTF
14,TRBV6-1,.,.,TRBJ2-2,TGTGCCAGTGTGGGACTCATGAACACCGGGGAGCTGTTTTTT,CASVGLMNTGELFF
18,TRBV28,.,.,TRBJ2-2,TGTGCCAGCAGTTTAGTTCTAACTCAGGGTTCGAACACCGGGGAGCTGTTTTTT,CASSLVLTQGSNTGELFF
15,TRBV9,.,once,TRBJ2-6,TGTGCCAGCGTGGGGCGCAGCTCTGGGGCCAACGTCCTGACTTTC,CASVGRSSGANVLTF